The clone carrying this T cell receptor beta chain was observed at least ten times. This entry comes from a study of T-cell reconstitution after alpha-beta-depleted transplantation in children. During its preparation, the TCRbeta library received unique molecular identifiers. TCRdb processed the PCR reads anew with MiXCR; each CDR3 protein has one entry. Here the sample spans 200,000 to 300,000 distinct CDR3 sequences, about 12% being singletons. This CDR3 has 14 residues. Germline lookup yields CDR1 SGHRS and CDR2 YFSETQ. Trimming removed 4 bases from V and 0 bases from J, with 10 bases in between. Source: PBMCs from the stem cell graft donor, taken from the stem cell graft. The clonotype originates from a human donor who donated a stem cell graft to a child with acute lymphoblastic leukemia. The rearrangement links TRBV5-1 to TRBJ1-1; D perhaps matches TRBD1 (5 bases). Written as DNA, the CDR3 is TGCGCCAGCAGCCCGGGACTCGTGAACACTGAAGCTTTCTTT. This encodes CASSPGLVNTEAFF.